This is a list of T cell receptor beta chains from one sample in a study of OX40 agonist ivuxolimab in advanced cancers. Sequencing used immunoSEQ multiplex PCR; TCRdb keeps in-frame clones, though not all of them. The sample holds approximately 56,000 clones, approximately 91% seen once. Material: CD4+ or CD8+ T cells sorted from blood, obtained in a trial of the OX40 agonist ivuxolimab. All receptors derive from an adult with an advanced solid tumor such as melanoma, head and neck, liver or kidney cancer. Each CDR3 is given with its conserved first and last residue.

>TRBJ2-7|TRBV2
CARDSGQGAYEQYF
>TRBJ2-1|TRBV19
CATQFPGAYNEQFF
>TRBJ2-3|TRBV7-2
CASSFGTSGTDTQYF
>TRBJ1-4|TRBV6-4
CASSEGTREKLFF
>TRBJ2-1|TRBV6-5
CASSPGSSYNEQFF
>TRBJ2-7|TRBV4-1
CASSARSPVVSPYEQYF
>TRBJ1-5|TRBV4-3
CASSPLGGRVLHF
>TRBJ1-4|TRBV21-1
CASPRDSNEKLFF
>TRBJ2-3|TRBV6-6
CASMPGTGGIDTQYF
>TRBJ2-1|TRBV27
CASSLSLRAVGQNFYNEQFF
>TRBJ1-1|TRBV7-3
CASSARGQSKFLNTEAFF
>TRBJ1-3|TRBV5-4
CASSFRSIGNTIYF
>TRBJ1-1|TRBV6-5
CASSFGQLNTEAFF
>TRBJ1-1|TRBV6-5
CASSYFSSNTEAFF
>TRBJ2-3|TRBV4-1
CASSQSDTQYF
>TRBJ1-1|TRBV19
CASSPGGNLDTEAFF
>TRBJ2-7|TRBV7-8
CASSISGTGQYEQYF
>TRBJ1-1|TRBV5-4
CASSLSRRNTEAFF
>TRBJ1-1|TRBV5-1
CASSPRRKAWTEAFF
>TRBJ2-7|TRBV6-5
CASSSDMSYEQYF
>TRBJ1-1|TRBV6-5
CASTTGPSTEAFF
>TRBJ1-1|TRBV19
CASRTGLNTEAFF
>TRBJ1-2|TRBV6-4
CASRQYSGGDYGYTF
>TRBJ1-2|TRBV14
CASSQGQGIAGYTF
>TRBJ2-7|TRBV19
CASSAGTGVYEQYF
>TRBJ2-5|TRBV27
CASSSAPLPKETQYF
>TRBJ1-6|TRBV10-3
CAIRGTGHSPLHF
>TRBJ1-6|TRBV5-8
CASSFFLAGPSSYNSPLHF
>TRBJ2-7|TRBV19
CASSATGTQSEQYF
>TRBJ2-4|TRBV6-5
CASSYSNRGLDIQYF
>TRBJ1-3|TRBV5-4
CASSGSGNTIYF